This is a list of T cell receptor beta chains from one sample in a study of patients and donors after allogeneic stem cell transplantation. TCRdb recomputed calls from the RT-PCR reads with MiXCR, one row per CDR3 protein. The repertoire has approximately 410,000 distinct CDR3 sequences, about a sixth of them found once; the top ten carry around 7.9%. Sequenced: blood, either unsorted or a sorted T cell fraction (not recorded which). These receptors came from a human donor who was either an allogeneic HSCT recipient or a stem cell or donor lymphocyte infusion donor (not recorded which). It is not recorded whose cells these are; they may come from a transplant donor. CDR3s include the opening cysteine and the closing phenylalanine or tryptophan. Each record gives: J gene, clone size, V gene, D gene, CDR3 protein, CDR3 DNA. D genes are given only for firm matches. Where a row states a size, it is once, few, many or the class of an expanded clone; other rows omit it.

>TRBJ1-1|once|TRBV20-1|.
CSAKKEGGPGTFF
TGCAGTGCTAAAAAGGAAGGGGGGCCCGGTACTTTCTTT
>TRBJ2-1|few|TRBV20-1|TRBD1
CSAHGQGLYNEQFF
TGCAGTGCCCACGGACAGGGTCTCTACAATGAGCAGTTCTTC
>TRBJ1-5|few|TRBV5-6|.
CASSLGPRNNQPQHF
TGTGCCAGCAGCCTAGGACCGAGGAACAATCAGCCCCAGCATTTT
>TRBJ2-5|.|TRBV24-1|TRBD2
CATSDSTSQLASETQYF
TGTGCCACCAGTGATTCGACTTCCCAACTAGCGTCGGAGACCCAGTACTTC
>TRBJ1-1|few|TRBV20-1|.
CSAREGQLNTEAFF
TGCAGTGCTAGAGAAGGACAGTTGAACACTGAAGCTTTCTTT
>TRBJ2-1|.|TRBV20-1|TRBD2
CSAGLAGLVRNEQFF
TGCAGTGCTGGGTTAGCGGGACTAGTTAGGAATGAGCAGTTCTTC
>TRBJ1-1|.|TRBV5-6|.
CASSFWGGDAFF
TGTGCCAGCAGCTTTTGGGGGGGCGATGCTTTCTTT
>TRBJ2-7|few|TRBV4-2|.
CASLQGHQYEQYF
TGTGCCAGCCTCCAAGGTCACCAATACGAGCAGTACTTC
>TRBJ2-1|.|TRBV15|TRBD2
CATSRSSGRAGNEQFF
TGTGCCACCAGCAGATCTAGCGGGAGGGCAGGGAATGAGCAGTTCTTC
>TRBJ2-7|.|TRBV6-2/TRBV6-3|.
CASSENQIPPSYEQYF
TGTGCCAGCAGCGAAAATCAGATTCCTCCTTCCTACGAGCAGTACTTC
>TRBJ2-4|.|TRBV20-1|.
CSARASSFPKNIQYF
TGCAGTGCTAGAGCTAGCTCATTTCCAAAAAACATTCAGTACTTC
>TRBJ2-5|.|TRBV20-1|.
CSAPAETQYF
TGCAGTGCCCCGGCCGAGACCCAGTACTTC
>TRBJ1-2|few|TRBV15|.
CATSRDTGSNYGYTF
TGTGCCACCAGCAGAGATACAGGCTCTAACTATGGCTACACCTTC
>TRBJ2-5|many|TRBV5-1|.
CASSYSGTSQETQYF
TGCGCCAGCAGCTACTCCGGGACCTCCCAAGAGACCCAGTACTTC
>TRBJ1-5|few|TRBV12-3/TRBV12-4|.
CASRGRGGNQPQHF
TGTGCCAGCCGCGGACGAGGGGGGAATCAGCCCCAGCATTTT
>TRBJ2-4|few|TRBV7-8|TRBD2
CASKGGRAIGAKNIQYF
TGTGCCAGCAAGGGCGGGAGGGCTATTGGAGCCAAAAACATTCAGTACTTC
>TRBJ2-7|.|TRBV12-3/TRBV12-4|TRBD2
CASRNSGGAYEQYF
TGTGCCAGCAGAAATAGCGGGGGGGCCTACGAGCAGTACTTC
>TRBJ2-7|many|TRBV5-1|.
CASSPWGDNYYEQYF
TGCGCCAGCAGCCCGTGGGGAGATAATTACTACGAGCAGTACTTC
>TRBJ2-1|many|TRBV5-1|.
CASSLASAGSYNEQFF
TGCGCCAGCAGCTTGGCCAGCGCTGGCTCCTACAATGAGCAGTTCTTC
>TRBJ1-2|.|TRBV12-3/TRBV12-4|.
CASSFGTVRYGYTF
TGTGCCAGCAGTTTCGGCACAGTGCGCTATGGCTACACCTTC
>TRBJ2-4|.|TRBV5-1|.
CASSFSLAGPKNIQYF
TGCGCCAGCAGCTTCTCTCTAGCAGGCCCTAAAAACATTCAGTACTTC
>TRBJ2-1|many|TRBV12-3/TRBV12-4|.
CASSLAPRRGSSYNEQFF
TGTGCCAGCAGTTTAGCGCCTAGGCGGGGAAGCTCCTACAATGAGCAGTTCTTC
>TRBJ2-1|.|TRBV11-2|TRBD2
CASSRTSGSIYEQFF
TGTGCCAGCAGCCGAACTAGCGGGAGCATATATGAGCAGTTCTTC
>TRBJ2-7|.|TRBV10-2|.
CASSESGRGAYEQYF
TGCGCCAGCAGTGAGTCCGGCAGGGGCGCGTACGAGCAGTACTTC
>TRBJ1-2|.|TRBV6-1|.
CASRPTGGGKRGYTF
TGTGCCAGCAGGCCGACAGGAGGGGGTAAGAGAGGCTACACCTTC
>TRBJ2-7|few|TRBV9|.
CASSPGMGLNSYEQYF
TGTGCCAGCAGCCCCGGGATGGGGCTAAACTCCTACGAGCAGTACTTC
>TRBJ2-7|few|TRBV3-1|.
CASSQDSGKFSYEQYF
TGTGCCAGCAGCCAAGATAGCGGAAAGTTCTCCTACGAGCAGTACTTC
>TRBJ2-3|.|TRBV12-3/TRBV12-4|.
CADRKGSLKDTQYF
TGTGCCGATCGGAAGGGGTCTCTTAAGGATACGCAGTATTTT
>TRBJ2-7|few|TRBV2|.
CASKGDEQYF
TGTGCCAGCAAAGGTGACGAGCAGTACTTC
>TRBJ2-3|.|TRBV5-4|.
CASNRDSSTDTQYF
TGTGCCAGCAACCGGGACTCTAGCACAGATACGCAGTATTTT
>TRBJ2-1|.|TRBV5-1|.
CASSFQPGLDEQFF
TGCGCCAGCAGCTTCCAACCAGGGCTGGATGAGCAGTTCTTC
>TRBJ1-5|.|TRBV10-3|.
CAISESRPPSNQPQHF
TGTGCCATCAGTGAGTCCAGACCCCCCAGCAATCAGCCCCAGCATTTT
>TRBJ2-1|.|TRBV7-3|TRBD2
CASSPGTSGEQFF
TGTGCCAGCAGCCCTGGGACTAGCGGGGAGCAGTTCTTC
>TRBJ1-2|few|TRBV6-1|TRBD1
CASSQGQSLVGYTF
TGTGCCAGCAGCCAGGGACAGTCCCTCGTTGGCTACACCTTC
>TRBJ2-1|few|TRBV7-3|.
CASSLTLAPSYNEQFF
TGTGCCAGCAGCTTAACCCTAGCGCCCTCCTACAATGAGCAGTTCTTC
>TRBJ2-7|.|TRBV7-2|.
CASSLIPDVTYEQYF
TGTGCCAGCAGCTTAATCCCGGACGTAACCTACGAGCAGTACTTC
>TRBJ1-5|.|TRBV12-3/TRBV12-4|.
CASSPRTDSNQPQHF
TGTGCCAGCAGTCCGCGGACAGATAGCAATCAGCCCCAGCATTTT
>TRBJ1-2|few|TRBV5-6|.
CASSLGALGYTF
TGTGCCAGCAGCTTGGGAGCCCTCGGCTACACCTTC
>TRBJ1-6|few|TRBV11-3|.
CASSLQGKPLHF
TGTGCCAGCAGCTTGCAAGGGAAACCCCTCCACTTT
>TRBJ1-5|.|TRBV20-1|TRBD1
CSASISRGRFTQPQHF
TGCAGTGCTAGCATCAGTAGGGGGCGATTTACTCAGCCCCAGCATTTT
>TRBJ2-2|.|TRBV7-2|.
CASSSLRALVDTGELFF
TGTGCCAGCAGCTCGCTACGGGCTTTAGTTGACACCGGGGAGCTGTTTTTT
>TRBJ1-5|few|TRBV6-1|TRBD1
CASSPLDRHNQPQHF
TGTGCCAGCAGTCCGTTGGACAGGCACAATCAGCCCCAGCATTTT